Listed here is a single T cell receptor (beta chain). The sample belongs to a study of blood T cell repertoires in COVID-19. For the study at large: T cells, B-cell-depleted T cells, or PBMCs provided the cDNA or gDNA that served as material.

The data were produced by immunoSEQ multiplex PCR, yet TCRdb's version contains in-frame clones alone and is incomplete. This sample has 140,000 to 150,000 clones, with approximately 81% found just once. The receptor comes from a human donor in a cohort sampled during active COVID-19. The sequenced sample consisted of peripheral blood.

CDR3 in amino acids: CASSYSTALESYEQYF. Written as DNA, the CDR3 is TGTGCCAGCAGTTATTCGACAGCCCTGGAATCCTACGAGCAGTACTTC. The V gene is TRBV6-2 or TRBV6-3, the J gene TRBJ2-7; D might be TRBD1 (5 bases). Trimming pared 3 bases from V and 1 base from J, leaving 16 bases between. CDR3 length: 16 amino acids. From germline, CDR1 is MNHEY and CDR2 SVGEGT.